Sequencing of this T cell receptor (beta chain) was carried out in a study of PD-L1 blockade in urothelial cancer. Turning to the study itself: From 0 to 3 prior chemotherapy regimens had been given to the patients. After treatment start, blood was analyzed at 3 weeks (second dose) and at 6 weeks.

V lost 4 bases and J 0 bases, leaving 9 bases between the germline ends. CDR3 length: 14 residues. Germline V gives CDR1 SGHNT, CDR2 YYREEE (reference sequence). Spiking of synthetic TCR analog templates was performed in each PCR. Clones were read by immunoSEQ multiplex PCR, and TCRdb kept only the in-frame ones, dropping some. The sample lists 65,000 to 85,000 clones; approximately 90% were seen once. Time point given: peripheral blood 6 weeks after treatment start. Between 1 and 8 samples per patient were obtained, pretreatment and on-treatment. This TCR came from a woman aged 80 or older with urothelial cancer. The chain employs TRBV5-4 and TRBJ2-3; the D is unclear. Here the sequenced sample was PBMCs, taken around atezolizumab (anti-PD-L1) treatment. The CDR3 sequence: CASSPTTSTDTQYF. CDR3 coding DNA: TGTGCCAGCAGCCCAACTACTAGCACAGATACGCAGTATTTT.